The 10 T cell receptor beta chains reported below all come from one sample, sequenced in a study of T cell repertoires in cytomegalovirus infection. Their target antigens are unknown. MiXCR, run by TCRdb on the reads, gives a single entry per CDR3 protein. The repertoire consists of some 920,000 distinct CDR3 sequences, with about 33% occurring once and the leading ten covering roughly an eighth. The specimen was cultured CD8+ T cells from PBMCs, collected from culture after CMV antigen stimulation. The receptors shown here come from a human donor in good health (CMV status not recorded). Some clones in this sample may be carry-over from other donors' samples.

The J gene is TRBJ2-5, the V gene TRBV4-1; 11 positions agree with TRBD2. CDR1 and CDR2 (germline): MGHRA, YSYEKL. V lost 1 base, J lost 1 base, and 2 bases stayed unmatched. The CDR3 loop spans 16 amino acids. The CDR3: CASSQASGGLQETQYF. The CDR3 nucleotides are TGCGCCAGCAGCCAAGCTAGCGGGGGGCTCCAAGAGACCCAGTACTTC.

In the case of this clonotype: A much larger clonotype is one base distant, so this may be a read error. The chain joins TRBV7-6 to TRBJ2-5; 12 nucleotides match TRBD2. Germline loops: CDR1 SGHVS, CDR2 FNYEAQ. V lost 0 bases to trimming and J lost 1 base; unmatched junction nucleotides: 3. The CDR3 totals 17 residues. CDR3 amino acids: CASSLAGLAGIQETQYF. CDR3 in DNA: TGTGCCAGCAGCTTAGCCGGACTAGCGGGGATCCAAGAGACCCAGTACTTC.

CDR3 protein: CASSPTAIPDTQYF. CDR3 nucleotide sequence: TGTGCCAGCAGCCCCACGGCTATCCCAGATACGCAGTATTTT. The genes are TRBV11-2 and TRBJ2-3; no firm D call. There are 14 residues in the CDR3. Germline CDR1 SGHAT, CDR2 FQNNGV. Between the trimmed V and J ends, which lost 5 bases and 4 bases, there was a span of 13 bases.

The chain carries TRBV20-1 and TRBJ1-3; D is ambiguous. V lost 0 bases and J 2 bases, leaving 11 bases between the germline ends. Germline CDR1 is DFQATT and CDR2 is SNEGSKA (reference sequence). This CDR3 is 15 amino acids long. The CDR3 coding sequence is TGCAGTGCTAGAGATCCCTGGGAAACTGGAAACACCATATATTTT. The encoded protein is CSARDPWETGNTIYF.

The chain joins TRBV6-1 to TRBJ2-1; no definite D call. The CDR3 length is 13 residues. Trimming stripped 10 bases from V and 8 bases from J, with 18 bases between. CDR1 is MNHNS and CDR2 is SASEGT in the germline V gene. CDR3 in DNA: TGTGCCACCTGGACCAACCTAGTCGATGAGCAGTTCTTC. Its translation is CATWTNLVDEQFF.

This clonotype was observed many times. The J gene is TRBJ1-5, the V gene TRBV7-8; TRBD1 agrees at 8 bases. The germline V gene has CDR1 SGHVS and CDR2 FQNEAQ. The CDR3 is made up of 18 amino acids. V dropped 5 bases and J dropped 0; count of bases not matched to a gene: 12. The CDR3 loop reads CASSRGQESYYSNQPQHF. CDR3 sequence (DNA): TGTGCCAGCAGCCGGGGACAGGAATCGTATTATAGCAATCAGCCCCAGCATTTT.

This clonotype was picked up many times. J is TRBJ1-3 and V is TRBV5-4; no firm D call. Per germline, CDR1 SGHNT and CDR2 YYREEE (reference sequence). V shed 5 bases and J shed 0 bases, with 9 bases lying between them. The CDR3 has 14 amino acids. This CDR3 reads CASSLVGSGNTIYF. CDR3 nucleotides: TGTGCCAGCAGTTTAGTGGGCTCTGGAAACACCATATATTTT.

There are a few counts of this clonotype. The chain carries TRBV7-9 and TRBJ2-1, with unresolved D. The CDR3 runs to 14 residues. Trimming removed 3 bases from V and 8 bases from J, with 14 bases in between. Germline V gene data show CDR1 as SEHNR and CDR2 as FQNEAQ (reference sequence). In DNA form, the CDR3 reads TGTGCCAGCAGCTTCCCACTCCAGCCTGATGAGCAGTTCTTC. Translation: CASSFPLQPDEQFF.

This clonotype has a handful of counts. This rearrangement joins TRBV6-2 or TRBV6-3 to TRBJ2-7, with D possibly TRBD2 on 6 matching bases. In germline, CDR1 is MNHEY, CDR2 SVGEGT. V was trimmed by 0 bases and J by 2 bases, leaving 11 bases between them. The CDR3 runs to 15 residues. The CDR3 sequence is CASSYSKTSTYEQYF. The CDR3 coding sequence is TGTGCCAGCAGTTACTCGAAAACTAGCACCTACGAGCAGTACTTC.

Regarding this clonotype: Given a much more abundant clone one base away, this may be a read error. This chain links TRBV7-2 with TRBJ2-1, with D unresolved. The CDR3 is 13 amino acids. Trimming took 5 bases from V and 7 from J, leaving 12 bases between them. Germline loops: CDR1 SGHTA, CDR2 FQGNSA. The DNA of the CDR3 is TGTGCCAGCAGCCCCCTCCACACGAATGAGCAGTTCTTC. This encodes CASSPLHTNEQFF.